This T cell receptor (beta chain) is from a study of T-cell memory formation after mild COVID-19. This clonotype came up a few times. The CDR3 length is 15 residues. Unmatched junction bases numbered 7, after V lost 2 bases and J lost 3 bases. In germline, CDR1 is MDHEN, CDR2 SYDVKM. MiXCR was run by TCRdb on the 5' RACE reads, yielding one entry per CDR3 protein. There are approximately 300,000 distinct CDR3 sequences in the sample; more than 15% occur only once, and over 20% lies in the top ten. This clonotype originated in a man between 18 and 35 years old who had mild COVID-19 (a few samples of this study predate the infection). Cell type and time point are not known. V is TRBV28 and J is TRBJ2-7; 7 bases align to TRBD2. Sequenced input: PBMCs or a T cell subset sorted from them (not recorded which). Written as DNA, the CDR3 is TGTGCCAGCAGTTTACGCGGGGGACCTCTCTACGAGCAGTACGTC. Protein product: CASSLRGGPLYEQYV.